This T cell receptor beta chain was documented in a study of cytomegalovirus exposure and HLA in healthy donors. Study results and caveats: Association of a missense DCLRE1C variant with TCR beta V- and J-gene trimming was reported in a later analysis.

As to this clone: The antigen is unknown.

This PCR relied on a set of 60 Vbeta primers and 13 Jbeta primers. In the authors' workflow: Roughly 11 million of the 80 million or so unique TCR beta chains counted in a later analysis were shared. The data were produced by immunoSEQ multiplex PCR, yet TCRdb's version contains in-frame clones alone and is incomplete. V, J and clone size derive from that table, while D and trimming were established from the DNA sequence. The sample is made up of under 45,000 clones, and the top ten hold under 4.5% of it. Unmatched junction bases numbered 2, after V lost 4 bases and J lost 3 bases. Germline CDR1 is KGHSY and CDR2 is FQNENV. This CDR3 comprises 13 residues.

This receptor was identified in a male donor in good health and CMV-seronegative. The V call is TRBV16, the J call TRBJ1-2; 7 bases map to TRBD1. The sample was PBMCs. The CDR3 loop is CASSPGTDYGYTF. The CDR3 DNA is TGTGCCAGCAGCCCCGGGACAGACTATGGCTACACCTTC.